This passage covers 8 T cell receptor beta chains from one sample sequenced in a study of monozygotic twins with inflammatory bowel disease. TCRdb reanalyzed the 5' RACE reads and collapses them to one entry per CDR3 protein, without DNA. This sample's table reports approximately 330,000 distinct CDR3 sequences. Sequencing was performed on blood. The receptors were sampled from a human donor with ulcerative colitis or Crohn's disease, or a healthy co-twin of an affected twin (not recorded which).

This rearrangement joins TRBV7-6 to TRBJ2-1; as DNA is missing, the TRBD2 call by TCRdb cannot be tested. The CDR3 runs 18 residues. Per the germline V gene, CDR1 is SGHVS and CDR2 is FNYEAQ. The CDR3 reads CASSSLAGGQGSYNEQFF.

The CDR3 here is CASSLWETNTEAFF. The rearrangement joins TRBV5-6 to TRBJ1-1. Per germline, CDR1 SGHDT and CDR2 YYEEEE. CDR3 size: 14 residues.

This sequence joins TRBV7-2 and TRBJ2-6; TCRdb returns TRBD2, unconfirmable since there is no DNA. In germline, CDR1 is SGHTA, CDR2 FQGNSA. There are 21 residues in the CDR3. CDR3 loop: CASSFVPNGPRVGSGANVLTF.

This chain links TRBV7-2 with TRBJ1-5; the D call of TRBD1 rests on TCRdb alone, since no DNA is present to check it. CDR1 and CDR2 (germline): SGHTA, FQGNSA. CDR3 size: 16 residues. The chain's CDR3 is CAGSFNRDRGNQPQHF.

The CDR3 sequence is CSVESGQGLYEQYF. The V call is TRBV29-1, the J call TRBJ2-7; TCRdb lists TRBD1, though no DNA is available to test this call. Germline values: CDR1 SQVTM, CDR2 ANQGSEA. There are 14 residues in the CDR3.

The rearrangement joins TRBV5-1 to TRBJ1-3; TCRdb's D call of TRBD1 is untestable without DNA. This CDR3 contains 15 residues. Germline V gives CDR1 SGHRS, CDR2 YFSETQ. Here the CDR3 reads CASSPGHHSGNTIYF.

The chain joins TRBV28 to TRBJ1-1; as DNA is missing, the TRBD1 call by TCRdb cannot be tested. Looked up from germline, CDR1 is MDHEN and CDR2 is SYDVKM. The CDR3 is 16 residues long. CDR3 sequence reads: CASSLTPTGDATEAFF. The whole variable domain, filled in from reference TRBV28 and TRBJ1-1, reads DVKVTQSSRYLVKRTGEKVFLECVQDMDHENMFWYRQDPGLGLRLIYFSYDVKMKEKGDIPEGYSVSREKKERFSLILESASTNQTSMYLCASSLTPTGDATEAFFGQGTRLTVV.

The chain links TRBV20-1 to TRBJ1-6. The CDR3 is 15 residues long. Germline CDR1 and CDR2: DFQATT and SNEGSKA (reference sequence). Here the CDR3 reads CSATLGKRDNSPLHF.